The 28 T cell receptor beta chains in this list originate from one sample, sequenced in a study of blood T cell repertoires in COVID-19. Libraries were prepared by immunoSEQ multiplex PCR; TCRdb keeps only in-frame clonotypes and omits some of them. The repertoire holds about 360,000 clones, with around 84% as singletons. The material sequenced was peripheral blood. The receptor set was obtained from a human donor with acute or convalescent COVID-19. The donor label of this sample is uncertain.

The genes are TRBV7-2 and TRBJ1-4, with D perhaps TRBD1 (5 bases). From germline, CDR1 is SGHTA and CDR2 FQGNSA. The V and J ends lost 3 bases and 8 bases respectively, with 13 bases between them. This CDR3 contains 14 residues. DNA for the CDR3: TGTGCCAGCAGCTTTAGCAGGGCCGGGGAAAAACTGTTTTTT. Translated: CASSFSRAGEKLFF. The whole variable domain, filled in from reference TRBV7-2 and TRBJ1-4, reads GAGVSQSPSNKVTEKGKDVELRCDPISGHTALYWYRQSLGQGLEFLIYFQGNSAPDKSGLPSDRFSAERTGGSVSTLTIQRTQQEDSAVYLCASSFSRAGEKLFFGSGTQLSVL.

This chain links TRBV15 with TRBJ2-7; 8 positions match TRBD1. The CDR3 length is 13 residues. The trim removed 4 bases at V and 3 bases at J, leaving 2 bases unmatched. CDR1 is LNHNV and CDR2 is YYDKDF in the germline V gene (reference sequence). CDR3 sequence reads: CATSTGTGYEQYF. CDR3 sequence (DNA): TGTGCCACCAGCACCGGGACAGGCTACGAGCAGTACTTC.

The V call is TRBV5-8, the J call TRBJ1-1; D unclear. The CDR3 totals 15 residues. Germline CDR1 reads SGHTS; CDR2 reads YDEGEE. Deletions cut 4 bases from V and 8 bases from J, with 21 bases between. The CDR3 loop is CASSRSVIQALEAFF. As DNA, the CDR3 is TGTGCCAGCAGCCGCTCAGTAATTCAGGCGCTCGAAGCTTTCTTT.

The chain combines TRBV5-5 with TRBJ1-1; possibly TRBD1 for D (6 bases). The length of the CDR3 is 15 residues. V dropped 4 bases and J dropped 1 base, with 14 bases sitting between them. The germline V gene encodes CDR1 SGHKS and CDR2 YYEKEE (reference sequence). DNA of the CDR3: TGTGCCAGCAGCCCCCAACAGGGCCAGAACACTGAAGCTTTCTTT. It encodes CASSPQQGQNTEAFF.

The gene calls are TRBV7-6 and TRBJ1-1; D not certain. The germline CDR1 and CDR2 sequences are SGHVS and FNYEAQ. The CDR3 consists of 13 residues. V was clipped by 3 bases and J by 1 base, with 6 bases between them. CDR3 bases: TGTGCCAGCAGCTTCGAGAGGAACACTGAAGCTTTCTTT. Translation: CASSFERNTEAFF. Full variable domain (remainder filled in from reference TRBV7-6 and TRBJ1-1): GAGVSQSPRYKVTKRGQDVALRCDPISGHVSLYWYRQALGQGPEFLTYFNYEAQQDKSGLPNDRFSAERPEGSISTLTIQRTEQRDSAMYRCASSFERNTEAFFGQGTRLTVV.

The chain carries TRBV7-6 and TRBJ2-5; 8 bases line up with TRBD2. CDR3 size: 17 residues. Germline V gene lookup returns CDR1 SGHVS and CDR2 FNYEAQ. Trimming at V came to 5 bases and at J to 0 bases, leaving 11 bases not matched to a gene. The chain's CDR3 is CASSLVPSSGYQETQYF. The CDR3 region has the DNA TGTGCCAGCAGCCTCGTCCCTTCTAGCGGGTACCAAGAGACCCAGTACTTC.

The chain employs TRBV4-1 and TRBJ2-7; 9 nucleotides align to TRBD1. The CDR3 extends over 15 amino acids. The germline V gene encodes CDR1 MGHRA and CDR2 YSYEKL. V dropped 1 base and J dropped 3; count of bases not matched to a gene: 4. CDR3 amino acids: CASSQGTGEHYEQYF. Written as DNA, the CDR3 is TGCGCCAGCAGCCAAGGGACAGGGGAACACTACGAGCAGTACTTC.

The chain links TRBV7-6 to TRBJ2-7; 13 positions match TRBD2. The CDR3 totals 14 residues. CDR1 and CDR2 from the germline V gene are SGHVS and FNYEAQ. Trimming removed 5 bases from V and 6 bases from J; junction bases left unmatched: 4. For the CDR3, the DNA is TGTGCCAGCAGCCTAACTAGCGGGAGGGCCGAGCAGTACTTC. This encodes CASSLTSGRAEQYF.

Concerning this clone: Other DNA sequences of this sample code for an identical CDR3. The rearrangement uses TRBV4-1 and TRBJ1-1; D not resolved. The V gene's germline CDR1 is MGHRA and CDR2 YSYEKL. The CDR3 is 13 residues long. Trimming stripped 0 bases from V and 4 bases from J, with 6 bases between. The CDR3 nucleotides read TGCGCCAGCAGCCAAGATCGCGGCACTGAAGCTTTCTTT. Translation: CASSQDRGTEAFF.

The chain combines TRBV5-5 with TRBJ1-2; D is undetermined. The CDR3 has 13 residues. V lost 2 bases and J 2 bases, leaving 7 bases between the germline ends. Per germline, CDR1 SGHKS and CDR2 YYEKEE (reference sequence). The CDR3 reads CASSFGRNYGYTF. CDR3 coding DNA: TGTGCCAGCAGCTTTGGCAGAAACTATGGCTACACCTTC. Full variable domain (outside the CDR3, taken from reference TRBV5-5 and TRBJ1-2): DAGVTQSPTHLIKTRGQQVTLRCSPISGHKSVSWYQQVLGQGPQFIFQYYEKEERGRGNFPDRFSARQFPNYSSELNVNALLLGDSALYLCASSFGRNYGYTFGSGTRLTVV.

The chain carries TRBV19 and TRBJ2-7, with D unresolved. The germline V gene encodes CDR1 LNHDA and CDR2 SQIVND (reference sequence). This CDR3 has 14 residues. Trimming pared 4 bases from V and 7 bases from J, leaving 17 bases between. The CDR3 DNA reads as TGTGCCAGTAGTAACCTACAGCAAACTCGGGAGCAGTACTTC. It yields the protein CASSNLQQTREQYF.

V usage is TRBV7-8 and J usage is TRBJ1-5; D might be TRBD1 (5 bases). This CDR3 is 15 amino acids long. Germline V gene data show CDR1 as SGHVS and CDR2 as FQNEAQ. Trimming left V 5 bases short and J 7 bases short, with 18 bases between. The CDR3 loop reads CASSRVRGIEQPQHF. In nucleotides, the CDR3 is TGTGCCAGCAGCAGGGTGCGGGGCATCGAACAGCCCCAGCATTTT.

The chain carries TRBV7-2 and TRBJ2-1; maybe TRBD2 (5 bases). Germline lookup yields CDR1 SGHTA and CDR2 FQGNSA. CDR3 length: 15 residues. Trimming removed 1 base at V and 5 bases at J, with 12 bases between. CDR3 sequence (DNA): TGTGCCAGCAGCTTAGGTAGGTGGAGGAACAATGAGCAGTTCTTC. Translating it yields CASSLGRWRNNEQFF.

V gene TRBV28 combines with J gene TRBJ1-2; D ambiguous. Germline V lookup: CDR1 MDHEN, CDR2 SYDVKM. Trimming removed 4 bases from V and 1 base from J, with 13 bases in between. This CDR3 comprises 15 residues. The CDR3 nucleotides are TGTGCCAGCAGTTCACCGAGGTTGGTTAACTATGGCTACACCTTC. Amino acid sequence: CASSSPRLVNYGYTF.

The chain links TRBV7-7 to TRBJ2-2; 7 nucleotides match TRBD2. V lost 5 bases, J lost 1 base, and 4 bases stayed unmatched. Germline CDR1 reads SSHAT; CDR2 reads FNYEAQ (reference sequence). The CDR3 is made up of 15 amino acids. The CDR3 DNA reads as TGTGCCAGCAGCCCGTTAGCGGGGAACACCGGGGAGCTGTTTTTT. Encoded protein: CASSPLAGNTGELFF.

The chain combines TRBV27 with TRBJ2-1, with 8 bases lining up with TRBD1. Germline assignment: CDR1 MNHEY and CDR2 SMNVEV (reference sequence). The CDR3 totals 15 residues. Losses at the gene ends were 5 bases for V and 0 bases for J; bases not matched to a gene: 3. This chain's CDR3 is CASSPDRASYNEQFF. CDR3 bases: TGTGCCAGCAGTCCGGACAGGGCCTCCTACAATGAGCAGTTCTTC.

This clone was seen a few times. V is TRBV19 and J is TRBJ2-2; D perhaps matches TRBD2 (6 bases). Trimming removed 0 bases at V and 8 bases at J, with 13 bases between. This CDR3 is built from 15 residues. Germline loops: CDR1 LNHDA, CDR2 SQIVND (reference sequence). As DNA, the CDR3 is TGTGCCAGTAGTATAGATTCCCTAGCGATAGGGGAGCTGTTTTTT. Its translation is CASSIDSLAIGELFF.

The gene calls are TRBV2 and TRBJ1-6; D gene uncertain. CDR1 SNHLY and CDR2 FYNNEI come from the germline V gene. Trimming cost V 5 bases and J 2 bases, with 10 bases left between them. The CDR3 sequence is 15 residues long. The CDR3 DNA is TGTGCCAGCAGTTTACCGAGGGCCTATAATTCACCCCTCCACTTT. Translating gives CASSLPRAYNSPLHF.

Comments on this clone: Distinct nucleotide sequences in the sample also encode this CDR3. V is TRBV6-5 and J is TRBJ2-6; D might be TRBD1 (6 bases). The CDR3 length is 15 residues. V was cut by 6 bases and J by 4 bases, with 13 bases left in between. Germline loops: CDR1 MNHEY, CDR2 SVGAGI. CDR3 loop: CASRTQGSGANVLTF. The CDR3 DNA sequence: TGTGCCAGCAGAACACAGGGATCGGGGGCCAACGTCCTGACTTTC.

The J gene is TRBJ1-5, the V gene TRBV6-1; 10 bases match TRBD1. This CDR3 comprises 19 residues. CDR1 is MNHNS, CDR2 SASEGT, per germline. Trimming removed 3 bases from V and 1 base from J; junction bases left unmatched: 12. CDR3: CASSDGQGVGWWSNQPQHF. The CDR3 nucleotides are TGTGCCAGCAGTGATGGACAGGGGGTGGGGTGGTGGAGCAATCAGCCCCAGCATTTT.

The V call is TRBV7-8, the J call TRBJ2-7; no clear D. Germline V gene sequence: CDR1 SGHVS, CDR2 FQNEAQ. CDR3 length equals 13 residues. The V end was cut by 4 bases, the J end by 3 bases, with 10 bases between. The CDR3 spells CASSSTENYEQYF. The CDR3 DNA sequence: TGTGCCAGCAGCTCCACAGAAAACTACGAGCAGTACTTC.

The V call is TRBV6-5, the J call TRBJ1-5; D might be TRBD1 (6 bases). V gave up 6 bases and J gave up 9 bases, with 15 bases separating them. From germline, CDR1 is MNHEY and CDR2 SVGAGI. The CDR3 runs to 13 residues. The CDR3 is CASRFYGGRPQHF. CDR3 sequence (DNA): TGTGCCAGCAGGTTCTACGGGGGGCGGCCCCAGCATTTT.

This clone appeared a single time. The chain has TRBV28 and TRBJ1-2; D gene unclear. Germline V gene data show CDR1 as MDHEN and CDR2 as SYDVKM. This CDR3 region has 11 residues. V lost 7 bases to trimming and J lost 3 bases, with 6 bases between them. Here the CDR3 DNA reads TGTGCCAGCACCGGTCACTATGGCTACACCTTC. Its translation: CASTGHYGYTF.

The rearrangement links TRBV11-2 to TRBJ1-1; D gene uncertain. Germline values: CDR1 SGHAT, CDR2 FQNNGV. This CDR3 has 15 residues. V gave up 0 bases and J gave up 0 bases, with 8 bases separating them. The CDR3 DNA reads TGTGCCAGCAGCTTAGAACTGGGAGTGAACACTGAAGCTTTCTTT. Translated: CASSLELGVNTEAFF.

The gene calls are TRBV7-2 and TRBJ1-1; 8 nucleotides align to TRBD1. Germline loops: CDR1 SGHTA, CDR2 FQGNSA. This CDR3 comprises 15 residues. V gave up 0 bases and J gave up 5 bases; unmatched junction bases: 5. CDR3 in DNA: TGTGCCAGCAGCTTAGCCCTCGACAGGGGAACTGAAGCTTTCTTT. Translated: CASSLALDRGTEAFF.

The chain has TRBV29-1 and TRBJ2-3, with D possibly matching TRBD2 (6 bases). Trimming cost V 6 bases and J 4 bases, with 20 bases left between them. Germline V gene data show CDR1 as SQVTM and CDR2 as ANQGSEA. The CDR3 consists of 15 residues. The DNA of the CDR3 is TGCAGCGTCCCCCCGCGGGGTCAAGGGTCAGATACGCAGTATTTT. Its translation: CSVPPRGQGSDTQYF.

The rearrangement links TRBV2 to TRBJ1-5; no firm D call. Per germline, CDR1 SNHLY and CDR2 FYNNEI. V was pared by 0 bases and J by 4 bases, with 10 bases between. The CDR3 is 15 residues long. The CDR3 DNA reads TGTGCCAGCAGTGAAGCGCTTTCCAGAAATCAGCCCCAGCATTTT. Its protein product is CASSEALSRNQPQHF.

This clone has just one count. CDR3 sequence reads: CASSGGATAEKLFF. DNA for the CDR3: TGTGCCAGTAGTGGGGGGGCGACGGCTGAAAAACTGTTTTTT. The chain couples TRBV19 to TRBJ1-4, with D perhaps TRBD1 (6 bases). Germline values: CDR1 LNHDA, CDR2 SQIVND (reference sequence). The CDR3 length is 14 residues. Trimming removed 5 bases from V and 7 bases from J, with 14 bases in between.